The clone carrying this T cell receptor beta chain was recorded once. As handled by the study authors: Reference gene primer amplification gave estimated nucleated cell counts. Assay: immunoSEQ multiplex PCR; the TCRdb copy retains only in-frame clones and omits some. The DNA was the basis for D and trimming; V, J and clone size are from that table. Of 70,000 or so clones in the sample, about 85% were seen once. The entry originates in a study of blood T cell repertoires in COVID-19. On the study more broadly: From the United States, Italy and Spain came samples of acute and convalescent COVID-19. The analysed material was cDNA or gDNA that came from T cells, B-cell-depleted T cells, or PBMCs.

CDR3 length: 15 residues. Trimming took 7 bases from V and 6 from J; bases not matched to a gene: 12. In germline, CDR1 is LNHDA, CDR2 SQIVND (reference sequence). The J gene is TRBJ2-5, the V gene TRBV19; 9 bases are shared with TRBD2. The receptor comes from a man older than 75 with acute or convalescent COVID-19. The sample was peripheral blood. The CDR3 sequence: CASNPRAGGPQTQYF. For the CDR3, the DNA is TGTGCCAGTAACCCTCGGGCGGGAGGGCCCCAGACCCAGTACTTC.